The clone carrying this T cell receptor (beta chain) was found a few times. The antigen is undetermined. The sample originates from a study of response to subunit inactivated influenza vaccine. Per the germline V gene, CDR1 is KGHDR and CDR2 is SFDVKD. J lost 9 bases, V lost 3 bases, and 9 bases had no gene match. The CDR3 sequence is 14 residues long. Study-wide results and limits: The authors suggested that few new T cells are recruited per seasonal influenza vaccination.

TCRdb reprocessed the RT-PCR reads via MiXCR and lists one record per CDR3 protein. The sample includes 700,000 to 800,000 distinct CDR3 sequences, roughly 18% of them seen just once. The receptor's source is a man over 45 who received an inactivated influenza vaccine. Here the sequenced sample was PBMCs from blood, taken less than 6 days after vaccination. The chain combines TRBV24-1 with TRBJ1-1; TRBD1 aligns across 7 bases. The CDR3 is CATSDNSGGSQAFF. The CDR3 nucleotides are TGTGCCACCAGTGATAACTCAGGGGGTAGTCAAGCTTTCTTT.